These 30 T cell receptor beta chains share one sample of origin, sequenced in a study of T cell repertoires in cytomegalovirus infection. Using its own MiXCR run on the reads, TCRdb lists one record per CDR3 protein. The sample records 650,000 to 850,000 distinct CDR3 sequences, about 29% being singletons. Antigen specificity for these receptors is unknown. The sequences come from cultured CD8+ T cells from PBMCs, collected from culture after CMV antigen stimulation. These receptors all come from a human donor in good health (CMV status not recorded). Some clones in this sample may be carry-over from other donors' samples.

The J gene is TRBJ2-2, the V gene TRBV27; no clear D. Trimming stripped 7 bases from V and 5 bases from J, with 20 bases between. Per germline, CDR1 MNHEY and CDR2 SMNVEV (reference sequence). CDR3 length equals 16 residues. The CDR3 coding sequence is TGTGCCAGCAAGTTCGTGACCGGCCATTATACCGGGGAGCTGTTTTTT. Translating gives CASKFVTGHYTGELFF.

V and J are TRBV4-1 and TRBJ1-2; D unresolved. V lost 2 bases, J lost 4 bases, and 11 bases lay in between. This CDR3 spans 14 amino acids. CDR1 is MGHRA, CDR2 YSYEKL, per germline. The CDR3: CASSQINSVYGYTF. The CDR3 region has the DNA TGCGCCAGCAGCCAAATTAACTCCGTCTATGGCTACACCTTC.

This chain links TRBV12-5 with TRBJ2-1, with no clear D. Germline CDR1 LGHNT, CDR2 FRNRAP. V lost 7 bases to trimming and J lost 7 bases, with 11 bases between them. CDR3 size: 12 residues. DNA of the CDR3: TGTGCTAGTGCCCTAAGTCGAAATGAGCAGTTCTTC. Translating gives CASALSRNEQFF.

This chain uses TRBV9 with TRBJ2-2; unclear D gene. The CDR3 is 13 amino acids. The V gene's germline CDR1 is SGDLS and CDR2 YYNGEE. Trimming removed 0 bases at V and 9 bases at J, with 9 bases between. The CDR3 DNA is TGTGCCAGCAGCGTAGGGCTAACCCGGGAGCTGTTTTTT. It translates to CASSVGLTRELFF.

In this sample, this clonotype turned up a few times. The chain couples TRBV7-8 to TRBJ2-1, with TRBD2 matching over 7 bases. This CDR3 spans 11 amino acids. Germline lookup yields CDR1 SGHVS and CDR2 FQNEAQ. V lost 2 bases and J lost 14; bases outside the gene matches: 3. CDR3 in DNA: TGTGCCAGCAGCTTAAGCGGGGAGGAGTTCTTC. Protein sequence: CASSLSGEEFF.

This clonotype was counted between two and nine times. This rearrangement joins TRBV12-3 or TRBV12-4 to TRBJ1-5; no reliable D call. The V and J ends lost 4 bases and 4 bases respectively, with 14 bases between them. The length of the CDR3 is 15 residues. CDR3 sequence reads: CASSSYGSVNQPQHF. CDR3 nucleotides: TGTGCCAGCAGTTCGTACGGAAGCGTTAATCAGCCCCAGCATTTT.

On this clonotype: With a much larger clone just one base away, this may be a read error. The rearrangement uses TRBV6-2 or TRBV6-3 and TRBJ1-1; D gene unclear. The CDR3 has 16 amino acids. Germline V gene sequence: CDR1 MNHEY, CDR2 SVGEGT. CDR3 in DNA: TGTGCCAACAGTTTACCCTCTCTACGGCCGAACACTGAAGCTTTCTTT. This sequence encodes CANSLPSLRPNTEAFF.

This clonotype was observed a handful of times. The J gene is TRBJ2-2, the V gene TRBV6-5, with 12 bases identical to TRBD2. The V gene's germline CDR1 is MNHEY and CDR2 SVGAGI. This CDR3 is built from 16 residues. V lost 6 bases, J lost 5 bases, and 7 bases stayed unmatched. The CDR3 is CASSTTSGGGTGELFF. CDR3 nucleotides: TGTGCCAGCAGCACGACTAGCGGGGGAGGAACCGGGGAGCTGTTTTTT.

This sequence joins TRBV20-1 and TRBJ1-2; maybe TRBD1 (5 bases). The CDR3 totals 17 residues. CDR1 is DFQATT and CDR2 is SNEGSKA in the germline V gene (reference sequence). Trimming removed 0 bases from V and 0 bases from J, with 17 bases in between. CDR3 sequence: CSAREGMGLRANYGYTF. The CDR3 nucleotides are TGCAGTGCTAGAGAAGGGATGGGGCTTCGGGCTAACTATGGCTACACCTTC.

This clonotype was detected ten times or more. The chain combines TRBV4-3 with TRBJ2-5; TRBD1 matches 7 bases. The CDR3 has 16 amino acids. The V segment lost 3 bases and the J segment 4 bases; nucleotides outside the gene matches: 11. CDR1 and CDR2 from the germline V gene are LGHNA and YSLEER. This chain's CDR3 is CASSHEWRAGGETQYF. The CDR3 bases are TGCGCCAGCAGCCACGAATGGCGGGCAGGGGGAGAGACCCAGTACTTC.

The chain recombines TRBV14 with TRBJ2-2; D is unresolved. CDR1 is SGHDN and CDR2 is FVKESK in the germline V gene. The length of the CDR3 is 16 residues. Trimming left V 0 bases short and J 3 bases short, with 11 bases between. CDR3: CASSQDHPGYTGELFF. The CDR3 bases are TGTGCCAGCAGCCAAGATCACCCCGGATACACCGGGGAGCTGTTTTTT.

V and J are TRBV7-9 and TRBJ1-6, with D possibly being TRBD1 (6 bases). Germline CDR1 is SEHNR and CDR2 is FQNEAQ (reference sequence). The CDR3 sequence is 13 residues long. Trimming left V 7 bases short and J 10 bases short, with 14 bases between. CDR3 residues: CASIQGGRSPLHF. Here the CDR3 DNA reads TGTGCCAGCATCCAAGGGGGGCGCTCACCCCTCCACTTT.

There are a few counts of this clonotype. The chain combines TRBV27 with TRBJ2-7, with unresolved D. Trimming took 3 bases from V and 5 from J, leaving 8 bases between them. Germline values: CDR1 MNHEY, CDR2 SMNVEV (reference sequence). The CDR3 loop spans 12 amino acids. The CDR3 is CASSFGEDEQYF. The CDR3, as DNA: TGTGCCAGCAGTTTTGGGGAAGACGAGCAGTACTTC.

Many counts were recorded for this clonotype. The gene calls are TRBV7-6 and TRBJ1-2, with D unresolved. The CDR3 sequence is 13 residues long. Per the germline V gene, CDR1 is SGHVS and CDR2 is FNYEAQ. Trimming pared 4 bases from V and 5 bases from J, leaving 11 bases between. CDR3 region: CASSSLPRYGYTF. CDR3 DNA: TGTGCCAGCAGCTCCCTCCCCCGGTATGGCTACACCTTC.

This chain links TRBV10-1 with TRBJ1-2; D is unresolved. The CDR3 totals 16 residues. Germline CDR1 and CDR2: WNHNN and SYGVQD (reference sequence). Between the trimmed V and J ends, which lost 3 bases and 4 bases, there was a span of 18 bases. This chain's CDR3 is CASSEDRDFDRYGYTF. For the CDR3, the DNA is TGCGCCAGCAGTGAAGATCGTGACTTCGACCGCTATGGCTACACCTTC.

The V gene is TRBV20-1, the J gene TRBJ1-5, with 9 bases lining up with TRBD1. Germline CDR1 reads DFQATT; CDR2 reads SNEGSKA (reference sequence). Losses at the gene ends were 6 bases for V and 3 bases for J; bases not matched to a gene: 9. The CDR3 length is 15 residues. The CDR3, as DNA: TGCAGTGCAAAAAAGACAGGGGGTAACAATCAGCCCCAGCATTTT. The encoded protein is CSAKKTGGNNQPQHF.

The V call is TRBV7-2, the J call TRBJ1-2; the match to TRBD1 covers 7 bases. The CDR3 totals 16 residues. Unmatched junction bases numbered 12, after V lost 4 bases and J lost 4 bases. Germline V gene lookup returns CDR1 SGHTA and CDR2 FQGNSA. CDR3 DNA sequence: TGTGCCAGCAGCTCGTGGGGACAGCCCTCCTTCTATGGCTACACCTTC. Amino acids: CASSSWGQPSFYGYTF. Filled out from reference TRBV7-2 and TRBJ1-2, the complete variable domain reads GAGVSQSPSNKVTEKGKDVELRCDPISGHTALYWYRQSLGQGLEFLIYFQGNSAPDKSGLPSDRFSAERTGGSVSTLTIQRTQQEDSAVYLCASSSWGQPSFYGYTFGSGTRLTVV.

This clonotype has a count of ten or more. CDR3 sequence: CASSPPAGGQETQYF. Written as DNA, the CDR3 is TGTGCCAGCAGTCCACCGGCAGGGGGCCAAGAGACCCAGTACTTC. The V and J genes are TRBV27 and TRBJ2-5, with TRBD1 matching over 7 bases. The V segment lost 5 bases and the J segment 1 base; nucleotides outside the gene matches: 7. Germline CDR1 and CDR2: MNHEY and SMNVEV (reference sequence). CDR3 size: 15 residues.

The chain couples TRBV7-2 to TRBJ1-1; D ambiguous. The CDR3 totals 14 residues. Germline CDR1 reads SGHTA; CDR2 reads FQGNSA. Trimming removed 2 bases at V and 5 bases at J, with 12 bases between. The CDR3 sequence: CASSLFSTWTEAFF. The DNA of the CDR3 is TGTGCCAGCAGCTTATTTTCCACATGGACTGAAGCTTTCTTT.

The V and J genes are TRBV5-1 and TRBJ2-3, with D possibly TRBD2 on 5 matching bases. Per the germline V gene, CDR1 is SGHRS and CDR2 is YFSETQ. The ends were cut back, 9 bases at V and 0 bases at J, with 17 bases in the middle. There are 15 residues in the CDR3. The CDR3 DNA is TGCGCCATCCGCCAAGGGAGCTCTAGCACAGATACGCAGTATTTT. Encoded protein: CAIRQGSSSTDTQYF. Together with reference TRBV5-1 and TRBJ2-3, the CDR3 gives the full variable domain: KAGVTQTPRYLIKTRGQQVTLSCSPISGHRSVSWYQQTPGQGLQFLFEYFSETQRNKGNFPGRFSGRQFSNSRSEMNVSTLELGDSALYLCAIRQGSSSTDTQYFGPGTRLTVL.

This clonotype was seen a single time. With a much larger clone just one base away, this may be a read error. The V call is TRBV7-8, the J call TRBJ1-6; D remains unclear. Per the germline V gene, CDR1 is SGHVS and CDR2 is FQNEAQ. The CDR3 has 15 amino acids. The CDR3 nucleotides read TGTACCAGCAGCTTCGGGTACAGTTCCAATTCACCCCTCCACTTT. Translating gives CTSSFGYSSNSPLHF.

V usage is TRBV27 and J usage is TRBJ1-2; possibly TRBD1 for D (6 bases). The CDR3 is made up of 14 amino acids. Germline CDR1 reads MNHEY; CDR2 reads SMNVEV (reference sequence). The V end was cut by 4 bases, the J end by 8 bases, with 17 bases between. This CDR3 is CASSYTGTRSGYTF. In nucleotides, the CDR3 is TGTGCCAGCAGTTATACCGGGACAAGGAGCGGCTACACCTTC.

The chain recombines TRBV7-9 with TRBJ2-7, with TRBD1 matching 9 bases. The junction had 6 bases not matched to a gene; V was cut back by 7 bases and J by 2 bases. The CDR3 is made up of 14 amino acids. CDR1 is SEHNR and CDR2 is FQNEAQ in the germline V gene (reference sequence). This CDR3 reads CASTGDRVAYEQYF. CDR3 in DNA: TGTGCCAGCACCGGGGACAGGGTCGCCTACGAGCAGTACTTC. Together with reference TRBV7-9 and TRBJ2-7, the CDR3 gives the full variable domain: DTGVSQNPRHKITKRGQNVTFRCDPISEHNRLYWYRQTLGQGPEFLTYFQNEAQLEKSRLLSDRFSAERPKGSFSTLEIQRTEQGDSAMYLCASTGDRVAYEQYFGPGTRLTVT.

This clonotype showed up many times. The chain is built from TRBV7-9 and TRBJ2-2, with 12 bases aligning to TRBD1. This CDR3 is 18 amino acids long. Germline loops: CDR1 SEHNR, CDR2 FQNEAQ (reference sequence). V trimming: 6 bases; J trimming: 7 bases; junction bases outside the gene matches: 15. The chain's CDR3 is CASSFPPGQGAHGGELFF. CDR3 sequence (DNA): TGTGCCAGCAGTTTTCCTCCGGGACAGGGGGCGCACGGCGGGGAGCTGTTTTTT. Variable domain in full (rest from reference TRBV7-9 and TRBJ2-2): DTGVSQNPRHKITKRGQNVTFRCDPISEHNRLYWYRQTLGQGPEFLTYFQNEAQLEKSRLLSDRFSAERPKGSFSTLEIQRTEQGDSAMYLCASSFPPGQGAHGGELFFGEGSRLTVL.

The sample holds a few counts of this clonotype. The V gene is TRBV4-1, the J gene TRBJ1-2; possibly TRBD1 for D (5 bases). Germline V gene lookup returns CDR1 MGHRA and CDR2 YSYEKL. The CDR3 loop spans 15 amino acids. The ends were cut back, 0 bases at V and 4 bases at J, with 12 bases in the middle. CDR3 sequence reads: CASSQELGAGYGYTF. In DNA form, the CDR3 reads TGCGCCAGCAGCCAAGAATTAGGGGCCGGCTATGGCTACACCTTC.

CDR3 residues: CASSFYRTGDFLTEAFF. The DNA for the CDR3 is TGTGCCAGCAGTTTCTATCGGACAGGGGATTTCTTGACTGAAGCTTTCTTT. The rearrangement links TRBV28 to TRBJ1-1; 9 nucleotides agree with TRBD1. The CDR3 totals 17 residues. V shed 3 bases, J shed 5 bases, and the junction held 13 bases outside the gene matches. Germline V gives CDR1 MDHEN, CDR2 SYDVKM.

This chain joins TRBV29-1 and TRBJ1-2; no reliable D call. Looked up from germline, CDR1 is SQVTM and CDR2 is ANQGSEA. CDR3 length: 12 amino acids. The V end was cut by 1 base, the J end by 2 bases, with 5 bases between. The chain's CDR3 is CSVEVRNYGYTF. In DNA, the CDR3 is TGCAGCGTTGAAGTTCGGAACTATGGCTACACCTTC.

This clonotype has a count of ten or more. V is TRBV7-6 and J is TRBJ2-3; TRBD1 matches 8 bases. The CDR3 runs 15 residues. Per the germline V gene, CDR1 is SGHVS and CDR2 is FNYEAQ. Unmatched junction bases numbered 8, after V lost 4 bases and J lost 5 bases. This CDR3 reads CASSSTGTGEDTQYF. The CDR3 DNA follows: TGTGCCAGCAGCTCCACCGGGACAGGAGAAGATACGCAGTATTTT.

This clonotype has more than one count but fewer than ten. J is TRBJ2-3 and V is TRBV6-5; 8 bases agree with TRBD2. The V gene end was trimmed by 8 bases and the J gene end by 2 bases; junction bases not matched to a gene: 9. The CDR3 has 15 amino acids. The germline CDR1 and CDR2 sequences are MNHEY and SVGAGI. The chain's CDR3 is CASVGKRGLTDTQYF. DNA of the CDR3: TGTGCCAGCGTAGGGAAGCGGGGGCTCACAGATACGCAGTATTTT.

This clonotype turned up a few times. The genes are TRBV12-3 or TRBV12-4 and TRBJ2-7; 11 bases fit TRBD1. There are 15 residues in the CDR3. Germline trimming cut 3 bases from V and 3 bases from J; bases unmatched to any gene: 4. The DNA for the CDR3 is TGTGCCAGCAGTTTCCCCGGGACAGGGGGCTACGAGCAGTACTTC. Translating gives CASSFPGTGGYEQYF.